The 18 T cell receptor beta chains below were found in one sample sequenced in a study of shared clonotypes between healthy human individuals. Libraries were prepared by immunoSEQ multiplex PCR; TCRdb keeps only in-frame clonotypes and omits some of them. The sample consists of 1,400,000 or so clones, approximately 98.5% of them appearing once. Sequences were obtained from naive CD4+ T cells sorted from blood. Subset denoted: CD45RA+ positively selected. These receptors were obtained from a man aged 25-45 years in good health.

The V and J genes are TRBV19 and TRBJ2-1, with D uncertain. Trimming took off 5 bases at V and 0 bases at J, with 8 bases between the two ends. Germline CDR1 is LNHDA and CDR2 is SQIVND (reference sequence). The CDR3 covers 14 residues. This CDR3 reads CASSVMSSYNEQFF. The CDR3 region has the DNA TGTGCCAGTAGTGTGATGAGCTCCTACAATGAGCAGTTCTTC.

This clone was seen just once. The chain combines TRBV19 with TRBJ2-7, with a weak D call TRBD1 (5 bases). The CDR3 is 14 residues long. Per the germline V gene, CDR1 is LNHDA and CDR2 is SQIVND (reference sequence). V gave up 3 bases and J gave up 4 bases, with 13 bases separating them. The CDR3 sequence is CASSIQGSIYEQYF. In nucleotides, the CDR3 is TGTGCCAGTAGTATCCAGGGATCGATATACGAGCAGTACTTC. Supplemented by reference TRBV19 and TRBJ2-7, the full variable domain reads DGGITQSPKYLFRKEGQNVTLSCEQNLNHDAMYWYRQDPGQGLRLIYYSQIVNDFQKGDIAEGYSVSREKKESFPLTVTSAQKNPTAFYLCASSIQGSIYEQYFGPGTRLTVT.

On this clone: At the DNA level, this CDR3 is encoded by other sequences in the same sample as well. V is TRBV6-5 and J is TRBJ1-2; no reliable D call. V shed 3 bases and J shed 2 bases, with 7 bases lying between them. The CDR3 is made up of 13 amino acids. Germline assignment: CDR1 MNHEY and CDR2 SVGAGI. As DNA, the CDR3 is TGTGCCAGCAGTTATCCGGGAAACTATGGCTACACCTTC. Translation gives CASSYPGNYGYTF.

The chain joins TRBV15 to TRBJ2-1, with D uncertain. The CDR3 is 16 amino acids. The germline V gene encodes CDR1 LNHNV and CDR2 YYDKDF (reference sequence). Trimming took off 0 bases at V and 6 bases at J, with 15 bases between the two ends. CDR3: CATSREAPSLGNEQFF. CDR3 DNA sequence: TGTGCCACCAGCAGAGAAGCGCCTAGTCTAGGCAATGAGCAGTTCTTC. Supplemented by reference TRBV15 and TRBJ2-1, the full variable domain reads DAMVIQNPRYQVTQFGKPVTLSCSQTLNHNVMYWYQQKSSQAPKLLFHYYDKDFNNEADTPDNFQSRRPNTSFCFLDIRSPGLGDTAMYLCATSREAPSLGNEQFFGPGTRLTVL.

A word on this clone: The sample carries other DNA sequences with the same CDR3. This chain uses TRBV20-1 with TRBJ1-1; D remains ambiguous. The CDR3 has 11 amino acids. Trimming removed 6 bases at V and 0 bases at J, with 5 bases between. CDR1 DFQATT and CDR2 SNEGSKA come from the germline V gene (reference sequence). In nucleotides, the CDR3 is TGCAGTGCGGGAGTGAACACTGAAGCTTTCTTT. As protein: CSAGVNTEAFF.

A note on this clone: Other DNA sequences within the sample encode an identical CDR3. The chain combines TRBV5-4 with TRBJ2-3; 8 bases are a match to TRBD2. The CDR3 spans 15 residues. CDR1 and CDR2 (germline): SGHNT, YYREEE (reference sequence). The ends lost 2 bases at V and 1 base at J; junction bases unmatched: 3. This CDR3 is CASSFPTSGTDTQYF. The CDR3 coding sequence is TGTGCCAGCAGCTTCCCGACTAGCGGCACAGATACGCAGTATTTT.

The gene calls are TRBV5-4 and TRBJ2-7; D gene unclear. V lost 0 bases, J lost 6 bases, and 7 bases lay in between. The CDR3 extends over 12 amino acids. Germline V gene sequence: CDR1 SGHNT, CDR2 YYREEE (reference sequence). CDR3 region: CASSLGWSEQYF. Written as DNA, the CDR3 is TGTGCCAGCAGCTTGGGGTGGTCCGAGCAGTACTTC. Supplemented by reference TRBV5-4 and TRBJ2-7, the full variable domain reads ETGVTQSPTHLIKTRGQQVTLRCSSQSGHNTVSWYQQALGQGPQFIFQYYREEENGRGNFPPRFSGLQFPNYSSELNVNALELDDSALYLCASSLGWSEQYFGPGTRLTVT.

The V call is TRBV5-8, the J call TRBJ1-4; a weak D match, TRBD1 (6 bases). There are 15 residues in the CDR3. Germline-derived CDR1 and CDR2 are SGHTS and YDEGEE. Trimming shortened V by 0 bases and J by 7 bases, and 13 bases separated the two germline ends. The CDR3 DNA reads TGTGCCAGCAGCTTGGCCGGGGGCTGGGGTGAAAAACTGTTTTTT. Protein: CASSLAGGWGEKLFF.

The chain carries TRBV18 and TRBJ1-1; D is possibly TRBD1 (6 bases). The CDR3 spans 13 residues. Looked up from germline, CDR1 is KGHSH and CDR2 is LQKENI. V dropped 5 bases and J dropped 7 bases, with 14 bases sitting between them. The CDR3 loop reads CASSDGQRVEAFF. CDR3 nucleotides: TGTGCCAGCTCAGACGGACAGCGAGTTGAAGCTTTCTTT.

The chain combines TRBV13 with TRBJ2-3; D not resolved. V dropped 7 bases and J dropped 1 base, with 3 bases sitting between them. The CDR3 loop spans 11 amino acids. Per the germline V gene, CDR1 is PRHDT and CDR2 is FYEKMQ (reference sequence). CDR3 DNA: TGTGCCAGCACCCGCACAGATACGCAGTATTTT. It is translated as CASTRTDTQYF.

This clone was seen once. V gene TRBV19 combines with J gene TRBJ2-1, with 8 positions matching TRBD2. This CDR3 comprises 14 residues. The junction had 4 bases not matched to a gene; V was cut back by 2 bases and J by 7 bases. Germline CDR1 reads LNHDA; CDR2 reads SQIVND (reference sequence). The CDR3 sequence: CASSITGGRNEQFF. For the CDR3, the DNA is TGTGCCAGTAGTATAACGGGAGGGCGAAATGAGCAGTTCTTC.

This chain links TRBV11-3 with TRBJ2-1, with a possible D match to TRBD1 (6 bases). Trimming removed 5 bases from V and 9 bases from J, with 14 bases in between. The CDR3 totals 13 residues. Germline V gives CDR1 SGHNT, CDR2 YENEEA. CDR3 nucleotides: TGTGCCAGCAGCGCAGGGGTGGGCGGTGAGCAGTTCTTC. This gives the protein CASSAGVGGEQFF.

V usage is TRBV7-6 and J usage is TRBJ2-3, with TRBD2 as a possible D gene (6 bases). Per the germline V gene, CDR1 is SGHVS and CDR2 is FNYEAQ. The V and J ends lost 5 bases and 3 bases respectively, with 12 bases between them. This CDR3 is 14 amino acids long. CDR3 DNA sequence: TGTGCCAGCAGCCCTGGGGAGGCGACAGATACGCAGTATTTT. Translation gives CASSPGEATDTQYF.

The rearrangement links TRBV7-9 to TRBJ2-5; a possible D gene is TRBD2 (5 bases). The CDR3 spans 15 residues. Germline CDR1 is SEHNR and CDR2 is FQNEAQ (reference sequence). Trimming left V 5 bases short and J 0 bases short, with 13 bases between. For the CDR3, the DNA is TGTGCCAGCAGCGCCGGGGATTTGTACCAAGAGACCCAGTACTTC. Its translation: CASSAGDLYQETQYF.

The rearrangement uses TRBV5-1 and TRBJ1-1; 7 positions agree with TRBD1. The CDR3 has 14 amino acids. Germline V gene lookup returns CDR1 SGHRS and CDR2 YFSETQ. J gave up 3 bases and V 2 bases, and 4 bases lay outside the gene matches. The CDR3 DNA follows: TGCGCCAGCAGCTTAAGAGGGGGCGACACTGAAGCTTTCTTT. It codes for CASSLRGGDTEAFF.

The chain carries TRBV6-1 and TRBJ2-7; D may be TRBD1 (6 bases). This CDR3 has 14 amino acids. V lost 6 bases, J lost 6 bases, and 18 bases lay in between. Germline V gene data show CDR1 as MNHNS and CDR2 as SASEGT. CDR3: CASRSSGHPGEQYF. The CDR3 DNA reads TGTGCCAGCAGATCCTCGGGACACCCCGGCGAGCAGTACTTC.

Here the CDR3 reads CASSLPPGYTF. DNA for the CDR3: TGTGCCAGCAGCCTGCCGCCGGGCTACACCTTC. The chain recombines TRBV28 with TRBJ1-2; no clear D. The germline V and J ends were trimmed by 6 bases and 8 bases, with 10 bases remaining between them. This CDR3 spans 11 amino acids. The germline V gene encodes CDR1 MDHEN and CDR2 SYDVKM.

The chain links TRBV5-1 to TRBJ2-2; D is perhaps TRBD2 (5 bases). The CDR3 has 16 residues. The germline V gene encodes CDR1 SGHRS and CDR2 YFSETQ. Between the trimmed V and J ends, which lost 1 base and 1 base, there was a span of 11 bases. The CDR3 loop reads CASSLIVGLNTGELFF. CDR3 in DNA: TGCGCCAGCAGCTTGATTGTCGGACTGAACACCGGGGAGCTGTTTTTT.